The 11 T cell receptor beta chains given below trace back to one sample, sequenced in a study of post-analysis software for immune sequencing data. Findings of the study overall: Compared with controls, patients had more of 4 to 6 TRBV segments, including TRBV5-6, TRBV5-1 and TRBV20-1.

Presence of unique molecular identifiers characterized the TCR beta cDNA libraries. TCRdb re-called the PCR reads through MiXCR, storing one row per CDR3 protein. Here the sample spans hundreds of thousands of distinct CDR3 sequences, just under 30% being singletons. These receptors' targets are unknown. Sequenced input: blood. Receptors originate from a girl aged 5 to 17 with multiple sclerosis.

This clonotype has just a few counts. The chain uses TRBV4-3 and TRBJ2-5, with D unresolved. CDR1 LGHNA and CDR2 YSLEER come from the germline V gene. The CDR3 loop spans 15 amino acids. With 1 base removed from V and 3 bases from J, the gap between germline ends came to 12 bases. CDR3: CASSQGSSGEETQYF. CDR3 sequence (DNA): TGCGCCAGCAGCCAAGGGAGTTCTGGGGAAGAGACCCAGTACTTC.

The chain joins TRBV13 to TRBJ1-2; a possible D gene is TRBD1 (5 bases). In germline, CDR1 is PRHDT, CDR2 FYEKMQ (reference sequence). The V gene lost 0 bases and the J gene lost 6 bases, with 17 bases spanning the gap. This CDR3 is 16 amino acids long. As DNA, the CDR3 is TGTGCCAGCAGCTTAGGGGTGGGCTCACCCAGGGATGGCTACACCTTC. It yields the protein CASSLGVGSPRDGYTF.

This clonotype was counted ten times or more. The chain couples TRBV5-1 to TRBJ2-3, with D possibly matching TRBD1 (6 bases). The germline gives CDR1 SGHRS, CDR2 YFSETQ. This CDR3 is built from 14 residues. V was pared by 3 bases and J by 4 bases, with 12 bases between. The CDR3 spells CASSSRTEADTQYF. Here the CDR3 DNA reads TGCGCCAGCAGCTCCAGGACAGAGGCAGATACGCAGTATTTT.

The table lists this clonotype with a few counts. The chain joins TRBV12-3 or TRBV12-4 to TRBJ1-1; no clear D. CDR3 length: 14 residues. V dropped 3 bases and J dropped 1 base, with 9 bases sitting between them. DNA of the CDR3: TGTGCCAGCAGTTTTTCAGGAGAGAACACTGAAGCTTTCTTT. This gives the protein CASSFSGENTEAFF.

This clonotype was seen many times. The rearrangement joins TRBV10-3 to TRBJ2-7, with D maybe TRBD1 (6 bases). The CDR3 has 12 amino acids. Between the trimmed V and J ends, which lost 8 bases and 3 bases, there was a span of 11 bases. Germline V CDR1 and CDR2: ENHRY, SYGVKD. The DNA for the CDR3 is TGTGCCATCGCGGACAGCTACTACGAGCAGTACTTC. It yields the protein CAIADSYYEQYF.

The chain carries TRBV12-3 or TRBV12-4 and TRBJ2-4; a possible D gene is TRBD2 (5 bases). The J call could be wrong; TRBJ2-7 is a better fit for the DNA end. The CDR3 totals 13 residues. CDR3 loop: CASSMGRGYEQYF. CDR3 coding DNA: TGTGCCAGCAGCATGGGTCGGGGCTACGAGCAGTACTTC.

V is TRBV7-8 and J is TRBJ2-5; D is possibly TRBD2 (5 bases). With 5 bases removed from V and 4 bases from J, the gap between germline ends came to 17 bases. Germline loops: CDR1 SGHVS, CDR2 FQNEAQ. The CDR3 is 15 residues long. The CDR3 loop is CASSPNPGLRETQYF. CDR3 DNA: TGTGCCAGCAGCCCCAACCCTGGACTGCGAGAGACCCAGTACTTC.

This clonotype was detected a few times. The rearrangement links TRBV7-2 to TRBJ2-7; D not certain. The CDR3 runs to 15 residues. Trimming took off 6 bases at V and 7 bases at J, with 22 bases between the two ends. CDR1 SGHTA and CDR2 FQGNSA come from the germline V gene. The CDR3 coding sequence is TGTGCCAGCAGTTTCGTTGAGTCACGTTTTGTAGAGCAGTACTTC. Amino acids: CASSFVESRFVEQYF.

Only a few counts were recorded for this clonotype. The V call is TRBV20-1, the J call TRBJ2-2, with 12 bases aligning to TRBD2. This CDR3 region has 16 residues. The germline CDR1 and CDR2 sequences are DFQATT and SNEGSKA (reference sequence). Trimming took 0 bases from V and 4 from J; bases not matched to a gene: 3. The CDR3 DNA sequence: TGCAGTGCTAGAGATCCGGGACTAGCGGGCACCGGGGAGCTGTTTTTT. It is translated as CSARDPGLAGTGELFF.

This clonotype occurred a few times. The chain couples TRBV10-3 to TRBJ2-5, with a weak D call TRBD1 (6 bases). Germline V lookup: CDR1 ENHRY, CDR2 SYGVKD. The CDR3 runs to 12 residues. Trimming shortened V by 8 bases and J by 4 bases, and 11 bases separated the two germline ends. The CDR3 spells CAIGRGGETQYF. CDR3 nucleotide sequence: TGTGCCATCGGCAGGGGCGGAGAGACCCAGTACTTC.

This clonotype has only a few counts. The rearrangement links TRBV11-2 to TRBJ2-3; a weak D match, TRBD1 (6 bases). Germline CDR1 reads SGHAT; CDR2 reads FQNNGV. Trimming removed 5 bases from V and 10 bases from J, with 10 bases in between. This CDR3 comprises 11 residues. Here the CDR3 reads CASSPRGAQYF. The CDR3 DNA sequence: TGTGCCAGCAGCCCCAGGGGCGCGCAGTATTTT.